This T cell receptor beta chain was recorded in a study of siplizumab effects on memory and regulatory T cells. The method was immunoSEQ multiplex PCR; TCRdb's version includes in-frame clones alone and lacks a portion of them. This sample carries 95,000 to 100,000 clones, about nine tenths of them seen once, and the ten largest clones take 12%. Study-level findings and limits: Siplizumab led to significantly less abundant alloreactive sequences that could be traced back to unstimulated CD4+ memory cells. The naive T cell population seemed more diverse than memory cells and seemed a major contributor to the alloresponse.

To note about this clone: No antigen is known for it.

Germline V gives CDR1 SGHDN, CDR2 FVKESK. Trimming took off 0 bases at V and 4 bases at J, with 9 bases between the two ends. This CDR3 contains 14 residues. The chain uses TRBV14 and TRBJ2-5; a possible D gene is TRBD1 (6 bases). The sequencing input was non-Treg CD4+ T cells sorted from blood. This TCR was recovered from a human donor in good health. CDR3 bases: TGTGCCAGCAGCCAAGATCTAGGGGGAGAGACCCAGTACTTC. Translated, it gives CASSQDLGGETQYF.